This TCR beta chain came from a study of T cells in Graves' hyperthyroidism and ophthalmopathy (dated 2019 in TCRdb). Regarding the study in general: Peripheral blood samples were taken at the time of initial diagnosis, prior to any treatment. TCR V-J signatures able to tell the groups apart were searched for in a discovery cohort of 90 to 100 patients, of whom roughly 42 had Graves' ophthalmopathy and 55 to 60 had stable Graves' hyperthyroidism. Whether ophthalmopathy could be predicted prospectively was tested in an independent validation cohort made up of 18 hyperthyroidism patients plus 17 patients who later progressed to ophthalmopathy. The 90 or so discovery patients were randomly split 7:3 into training and test sets. Thyroid tissue and blood T-cell repertoires from six or seven Graves' hyperthyroidism patients were also compared in the study. After blood sampling, hyperthyroidism patients were treated with methimazole at a starting dose of 30 mg daily, and ophthalmopathy patients were treated with high-dose intravenous methylprednisolone. The paper reports TCR Vbeta CDR3 sequencing of over 130 peripheral blood samples: some 41 ophthalmopathy, 70 to 85 hyperthyroidism and around 17 progressor patients.

TCR beta CDR3 regions were amplified from RNA transcripts. The first round of RT-PCR for the TCR CDR3 was performed with the HTBI primer set and the Qiagen OneStep RT-PCR kit. The libraries were constructed in a second round of multiplex PCR and then size-selected and purified. The libraries were sequenced on an Illumina HiSeq2000 using paired-end 100 bp reads. The original pipeline was this. Raw data were processed with SOAPnuke, discarding reads with adapters, uncalled bases, mean Phred below 15, or no exact constant-primer or identifier match. COPE v1.2.5 was used to merge the high-quality paired reads, and each unique nucleotide sequence was defined as a clonotype. Clonotypes were aligned to IMGT TRBV, TRBD and TRBJ reference segments using MiTCR v1.1. Analysis was restricted to V-J combinations with a frequency above 0.0001, which covered about 99% of repertoires. A TCS score was defined as the ratio of F50 (clonal expansion) to E x V (chaos), with BLOSUM62-based TCRdist applied between CDR3 peptides within each V-J. Welch's t-statistics and random forest reduced fewer than 600 V-J features to under 15, which were used in a naive Bayes classifier (R e1071). In TCRdb, the public reads were trimmed at Q25 with fastp and aligned with MiXCR, with productive beta chains retained. All rows with the same CDR3 protein become a single entry with the most common DNA and genes. The V and J calls follow TCRdb's processing rather than the paper's. The sample table lists about half a million distinct CDR3 sequences, around a quarter of them with a count of one. About 11% of the sample belongs to the ten largest clones.

General conclusions and limits of the study: Ophthalmopathy was separated from stable hyperthyroidism by a 13 V-J signature model, with approximately 86% sensitivity and approximately 81% specificity obtained in cross-validation and 80%/75% obtained in testing. Most expanded thyroid clonotypes (frequency above 0.001) were also detected in blood, a finding suggesting that blood repertoires may reflect thyroid immune responses. In validation, the model predicted progression to ophthalmopathy with approximately 69% sensitivity and about 73% specificity, a median of about 6.7 months before onset. Sample size was not statistically predetermined, and investigators were not blinded to group allocation.

This clonotype was detected ten times or more. Its recognized antigen is unknown. Within one base of it there is no much larger clone, and no base qualities were kept. The germline V gene (reference sequence) yields MNHEY for CDR1 and SMNVEV for CDR2. The CDR3 contains 14 residues, cysteine and phenylalanine counted. Only CDR3 DNA remains: 42 bases, in frame from the first base. The germline V end is reduced by 2 bases and the J end by 4 bases; junction bases left unmatched: 4. In the ophthalmopathy patients, disease was moderately to severely active, with a Clinical Activity Score of 3 or more, a NOSPECS grade of 4 or more, and a duration of less than 3 months. Patients with uncontrolled infections, other autoimmune diseases, pregnancy or lactation were excluded. Diagnoses were established on the basis of clinical symptoms, serum thyroxine and TRAb, thyroid ultrasound, and orbital computed tomography. PBMCs were isolated from 8 to 10 ml of fresh peripheral blood by Ficoll-Paque density gradient centrifugation. Total RNA was extracted with Trizol reagent, and quality was checked on an Agilent 2100 Bioanalyzer.

This sequence uses TRBV27 and TRBJ2-7; the central 8 bases match TRBD1. The sequencing input was blood. This clonotype was obtained from a woman aged 30 to 39 with Graves' ophthalmopathy. CDR3 reads: CASSLQGARYEQYF. In nucleotides, the sequence is TGTGCCAGCAGTTTACAGGGGGCTAGGTACGAGCAGTACTTC.